The next 20 T cell receptor beta chains were all read from a single sample in a study of PD-L1 blockade in urothelial cancer. The method was immunoSEQ multiplex PCR; TCRdb's version includes in-frame clones alone and lacks a portion of them. This repertoire shows 35,000 to 45,000 clones, more than 80% found once; its top ten account for under 9.5%. The material sequenced was PBMCs, taken around atezolizumab (anti-PD-L1) treatment. The receptors shown here come from a man in his sixties or seventies with urothelial cancer.

CDR3 nucleotide sequence: TGTGCCAGCAGGAAGCGGGAAACATTAAACAATGAGCAGTTCTTC. This encodes CASRKRETLNNEQFF. This chain uses TRBV6-1 with TRBJ2-1; TRBD2 aligns across 7 bases. The CDR3 is 15 amino acids. Germline V gene lookup returns CDR1 MNHNS and CDR2 SASEGT. Germline trimming cut 6 bases from V and 5 bases from J; bases unmatched to any gene: 10.

This chain uses TRBV19 with TRBJ1-1; D gene unclear. This CDR3 spans 15 amino acids. The germline CDR1 and CDR2 sequences are LNHDA and SQIVND (reference sequence). The V end lost 7 bases, the J end lost 0 bases, and 15 bases lay between the germline ends. The DNA of the CDR3 is TGTGCCAGTAAACTTACCGGTAATTTGAACACTGAAGCTTTCTTT. Translated, it gives CASKLTGNLNTEAFF.

The V and J genes are TRBV29-1 and TRBJ2-5; D remains ambiguous. The CDR3 sequence is 11 residues long. The V end was cut by 8 bases, the J end by 2 bases, with 9 bases between. Per germline, CDR1 SQVTM and CDR2 ANQGSEA. The CDR3 sequence is CSSRQQETQYF. In nucleotides, the CDR3 is TGCAGCTCCCGACAACAAGAGACCCAGTACTTC.

V gene TRBV6-6 combines with J gene TRBJ1-1; D unresolved. Trimming left V 7 bases short and J 4 bases short, with 13 bases between. The CDR3 runs to 13 residues. The germline gives CDR1 MNHNY, CDR2 SVGAGI (reference sequence). The CDR3 nucleotides are TGTGCCAGCACCGCCGGGAGGACCACTGAAGCTTTCTTT. It translates to CASTAGRTTEAFF.

The chain couples TRBV5-1 to TRBJ2-6; 7 positions match TRBD1. In germline, CDR1 is SGHRS, CDR2 YFSETQ. The CDR3 extends over 15 amino acids. J was trimmed by 2 bases and V by 3 bases; bases with no gene match: 2. The chain's CDR3 is CASSSQGAGANVLTF. CDR3 bases: TGCGCCAGCAGCTCCCAGGGGGCTGGGGCCAACGTCCTGACTTTC.

The chain has TRBV5-4 and TRBJ2-3; 10 bases map to TRBD2. V shed 4 bases, J shed 2 bases, and the junction held 7 bases outside the gene matches. The V gene's germline CDR1 is SGHNT and CDR2 YYREEE (reference sequence). The length of the CDR3 is 16 residues. CDR3: CASSRTSGMDTDTQYF. CDR3 nucleotide sequence: TGTGCCAGCAGCCGAACTAGCGGGATGGACACAGATACGCAGTATTTT.

This clone came up once. In nucleotides, the CDR3 is TGTGCCAGCAGCAAAGTCGTGGGACTAGCGGGACGGGGCGAGCAGTACTTC. Its protein is CASSKVVGLAGRGEQYF. The gene calls are TRBV21-1 and TRBJ2-7; the table calls TRBD2, which could not be checked here. TRBV21-1 is a documented pseudogene. The CDR3 consists of 17 residues.

This rearrangement joins TRBV10-3 to TRBJ1-1; D call uncertain. Per germline, CDR1 ENHRY and CDR2 SYGVKD. The ends were cut back, 2 bases at V and 0 bases at J, with 7 bases in the middle. The CDR3 runs to 14 residues. The CDR3 reads CAISEVALNTEAFF. CDR3 DNA sequence: TGTGCCATCAGTGAGGTAGCTCTGAACACTGAAGCTTTCTTT.

The CDR3 nucleotides are TGTGCCACCTGGGGAGCAGCGGACACTGAAGCTTTCTTT. Protein product: CATWGAADTEAFF. The V and J genes are TRBV2 and TRBJ1-1; D ambiguous. CDR1 is SNHLY and CDR2 is FYNNEI in the germline V gene. CDR3 size: 13 residues. Trimming left V 10 bases short and J 3 bases short, with 15 bases between.

V usage is TRBV27 and J usage is TRBJ1-5; TRBD1 is a possible D gene (6 bases). The CDR3 extends over 15 amino acids. V dropped 6 bases and J dropped 0 bases, with 12 bases sitting between them. Germline lookup yields CDR1 MNHEY and CDR2 SMNVEV (reference sequence). The CDR3 DNA sequence: TGTGCCAGCAGAATACAGGGTTATAGCAATCAGCCCCAGCATTTT. Protein: CASRIQGYSNQPQHF.

This clone came up once. The J gene is TRBJ1-4, the V gene TRBV25-1, with D tentatively TRBD1 (6 bases). This CDR3 spans 16 amino acids. CDR1 is MGHDK and CDR2 is SYGVNS in the germline V gene. Between the trimmed V and J ends, which lost 5 bases and 7 bases, there was a span of 20 bases. The DNA of the CDR3 is TGTGCCAGCAGTATTCTGGTGGGCAGGGGTAGTGAAAAACTGTTTTTT. This translates into CASSILVGRGSEKLFF.

V is TRBV30 and J is TRBJ1-4, with a tentative D call TRBD1 (5 bases). V was trimmed by 2 bases and J by 1 base, leaving 20 bases between them. The CDR3 covers 18 residues. The germline V gene has CDR1 GTSNPN and CDR2 SVGIG (reference sequence). The chain's CDR3 is CAWSQLFTGSGTNEKLFF. The CDR3 bases are TGTGCCTGGAGTCAATTATTCACAGGTTCTGGAACTAATGAAAAACTGTTTTTT.

The gene calls are TRBV5-1 and TRBJ2-5, with D possibly being TRBD1 (6 bases). Trimming left V 2 bases short and J 1 base short, with 9 bases between. This CDR3 has 14 amino acids. Per germline, CDR1 SGHRS and CDR2 YFSETQ. Written as DNA, the CDR3 is TGCGCCAGCAGCTTTCAGGGGCTCCAAGAGACCCAGTACTTC. It translates to CASSFQGLQETQYF.

The table lists this clone with a count of one. The chain employs TRBV2 and TRBJ2-2; the match to TRBD1 covers 7 bases. The ends lost 3 bases at V and 4 bases at J; junction bases unmatched: 8. CDR1 SNHLY and CDR2 FYNNEI come from the germline V gene. This CDR3 contains 16 residues. Here the CDR3 DNA reads TGTGCCAGCAGTGACGCTACAGGGGCGGGCACCGGGGAGCTGTTTTTT. The encoded protein is CASSDATGAGTGELFF.

The chain couples TRBV10-2 to TRBJ2-7, with 7 bases identical to TRBD2. The CDR3 is 16 residues long. Germline V lookup: CDR1 WSHSY, CDR2 SAAADI. The V and J ends lost 2 bases and 2 bases, in that order; junction bases with no gene match: 9. CDR3 region: CASSERSGTTPYEQYF. DNA of the CDR3: TGCGCCAGCAGTGAGCGCAGCGGGACTACCCCCTACGAGCAGTACTTC.

V gene TRBV5-4 combines with J gene TRBJ2-7, with TRBD2 matching 12 bases. The CDR3 spans 17 residues. Losses at the gene ends were 0 bases for V and 2 bases for J; bases not matched to a gene: 6. Germline assignment: CDR1 SGHNT and CDR2 YYREEE (reference sequence). CDR3 DNA: TGTGCCAGCAGCTTGGACCTAGCGGGAGGGCCTACCTACGAGCAGTACTTC. Translation gives CASSLDLAGGPTYEQYF.

The V gene is TRBV6-1, the J gene TRBJ1-2; TRBD1 aligns across 10 bases. Germline values: CDR1 MNHNS, CDR2 SASEGT. V gave up 2 bases and J gave up 4 bases; unmatched junction bases: 4. CDR3 length: 15 residues. This chain's CDR3 is CASSEWTGGSYGYTF. The CDR3 nucleotides are TGTGCCAGCAGTGAATGGACAGGGGGTTCCTATGGCTACACCTTC.

The chain employs TRBV4-1 and TRBJ1-4; 7 nucleotides line up with TRBD1. Per the germline V gene, CDR1 is MGHRA and CDR2 is YSYEKL. J gave up 8 bases and V 4 bases, and 7 bases lay outside the gene matches. CDR3 size: 14 residues. CDR3 DNA: TGCGCCAGCAGCCCACAGGGGTTAAGCGAAAAACTGTTTTTT. Residues: CASSPQGLSEKLFF.

The rearrangement joins TRBV15 to TRBJ2-7; D is possibly TRBD1 (6 bases). Deletions cut 0 bases from V and 4 bases from J, with 13 bases between. The CDR3 runs 15 residues. Germline V gene lookup returns CDR1 LNHNV and CDR2 YYDKDF (reference sequence). The CDR3 sequence is CATSRDAGDRYEQYF. The CDR3 region has the DNA TGTGCCACCAGCAGAGACGCAGGGGACCGTTACGAGCAGTACTTC. The whole variable domain, filled in from reference TRBV15 and TRBJ2-7, reads DAMVIQNPRYQVTQFGKPVTLSCSQTLNHNVMYWYQQKSSQAPKLLFHYYDKDFNNEADTPDNFQSRRPNTSFCFLDIRSPGLGDTAMYLCATSRDAGDRYEQYFGPGTRLTVT.

This clone was counted a few times. The chain carries TRBV27 and TRBJ2-7, with D hard to call. Germline CDR1 reads MNHEY; CDR2 reads SMNVEV (reference sequence). This CDR3 comprises 12 residues. The ends were cut back, 4 bases at V and 1 base at J, with 5 bases in the middle. The CDR3 protein is CASSSTSYEQYF. CDR3 sequence (DNA): TGTGCCAGCAGTTCTACGTCCTACGAGCAGTACTTC.